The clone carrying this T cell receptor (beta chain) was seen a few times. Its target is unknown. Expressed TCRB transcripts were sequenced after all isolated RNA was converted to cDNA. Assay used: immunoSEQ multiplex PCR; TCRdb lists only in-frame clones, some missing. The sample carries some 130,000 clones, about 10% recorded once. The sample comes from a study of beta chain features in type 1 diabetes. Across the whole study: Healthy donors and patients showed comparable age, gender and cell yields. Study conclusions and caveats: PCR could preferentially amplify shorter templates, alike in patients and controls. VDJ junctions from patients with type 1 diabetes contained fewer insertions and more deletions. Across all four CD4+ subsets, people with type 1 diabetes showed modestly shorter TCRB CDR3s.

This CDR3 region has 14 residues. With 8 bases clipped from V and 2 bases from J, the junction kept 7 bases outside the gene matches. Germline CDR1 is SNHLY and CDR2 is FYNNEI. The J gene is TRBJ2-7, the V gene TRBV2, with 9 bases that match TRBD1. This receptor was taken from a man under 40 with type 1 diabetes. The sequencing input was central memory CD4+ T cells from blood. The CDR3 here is CASSPGQGPYEQYF. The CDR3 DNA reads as TGTGCCAGCTCTCCGGGACAGGGCCCCTACGAGCAGTACTTC. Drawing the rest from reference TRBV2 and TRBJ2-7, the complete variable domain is EPEVTQTPSHQVTQMGQEVILRCVPISNHLYFYWYRQILGQKVEFLVSFYNNEISEKSEIFDDQFSVERPDGSNFTLKIRSTKLEDSAMYFCASSPGQGPYEQYFGPGTRLTVT.